The sequence of this TCR beta chain was determined in a study of cytotoxic CD8 clonotypes in ibrutinib-treated CLL. TCR beta library input comprised approximately 1.9 micrograms of genomic DNA from cryopreserved PBMCs. CDR1 KGHSH and CDR2 LQKENI come from the germline V gene. V shed 6 bases and J shed 4 bases, with 10 bases lying between them. This CDR3 region has 12 residues. Libraries were prepared by immunoSEQ multiplex PCR; TCRdb keeps only in-frame clonotypes and omits some of them. The repertoire holds a few hundred thousand clones, with 67% as singletons. This clone has more than one count but fewer than ten. Distinct nucleotide sequences in the sample also encode this CDR3.

The source of this sequence is a human donor with chronic lymphocytic leukemia. This chain joins TRBV18 and TRBJ2-7; D gene uncertain. The starting material was PBMCs, obtained after 36 months of ibrutinib treatment. This CDR3 reads CASSPDRYEQYF. The CDR3 region has the DNA TGTGCCAGCTCGCCAGACCGTTACGAGCAGTACTTC.